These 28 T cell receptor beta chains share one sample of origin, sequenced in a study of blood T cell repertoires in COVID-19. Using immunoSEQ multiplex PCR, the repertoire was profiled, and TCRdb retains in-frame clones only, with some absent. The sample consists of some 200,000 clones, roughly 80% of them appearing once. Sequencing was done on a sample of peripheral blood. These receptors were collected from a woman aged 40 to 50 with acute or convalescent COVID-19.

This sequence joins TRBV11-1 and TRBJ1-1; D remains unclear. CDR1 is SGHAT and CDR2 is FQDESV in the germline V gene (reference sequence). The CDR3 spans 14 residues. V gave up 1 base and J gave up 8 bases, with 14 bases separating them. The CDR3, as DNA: TGTGCCAGCAGCTTAGGACGTACGAGGAGAGAAGCTTTCTTT. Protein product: CASSLGRTRREAFF.

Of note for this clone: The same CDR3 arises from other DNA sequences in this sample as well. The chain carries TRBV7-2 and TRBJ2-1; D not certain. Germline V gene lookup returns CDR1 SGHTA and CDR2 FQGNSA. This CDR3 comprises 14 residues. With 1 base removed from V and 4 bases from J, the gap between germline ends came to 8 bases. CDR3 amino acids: CASSLESSYNEQFF. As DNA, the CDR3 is TGTGCCAGCAGCTTAGAATCCTCTTACAATGAGCAGTTCTTC.

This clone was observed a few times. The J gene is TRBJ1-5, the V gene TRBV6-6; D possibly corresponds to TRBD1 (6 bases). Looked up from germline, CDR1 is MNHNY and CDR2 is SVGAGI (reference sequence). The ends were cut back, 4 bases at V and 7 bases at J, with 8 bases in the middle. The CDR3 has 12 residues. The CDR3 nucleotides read TGTGCCAGCAGTTCGAGGGGGCAGCCCCAGCATTTT. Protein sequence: CASSSRGQPQHF.

This CDR3 is CASSEAERTEAFF. For the CDR3, the DNA is TGTGCCAGCAGTGAAGCGGAGCGAACTGAAGCTTTCTTT. The V and J genes are TRBV2 and TRBJ1-1; D unclear. Germline CDR1 SNHLY, CDR2 FYNNEI. This CDR3 is 13 amino acids long. V lost 0 bases and J lost 5, with 7 bases in between.

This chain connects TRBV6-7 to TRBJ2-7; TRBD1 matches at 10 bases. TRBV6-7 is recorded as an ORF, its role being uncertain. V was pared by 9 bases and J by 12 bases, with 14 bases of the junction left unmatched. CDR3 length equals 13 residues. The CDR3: CARRRDRGFEAYF. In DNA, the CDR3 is TGTGCCAGACGCCGGGACAGGGGTTTTGAAGCGTACTTC.

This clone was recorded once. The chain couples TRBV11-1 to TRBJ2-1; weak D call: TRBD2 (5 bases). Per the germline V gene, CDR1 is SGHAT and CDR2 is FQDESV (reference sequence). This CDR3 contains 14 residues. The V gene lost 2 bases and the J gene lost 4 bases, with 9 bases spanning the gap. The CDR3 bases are TGTGCCAGCAGCTTAAAAAGGGAGTACAATGAGCAGTTCTTC. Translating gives CASSLKREYNEQFF.

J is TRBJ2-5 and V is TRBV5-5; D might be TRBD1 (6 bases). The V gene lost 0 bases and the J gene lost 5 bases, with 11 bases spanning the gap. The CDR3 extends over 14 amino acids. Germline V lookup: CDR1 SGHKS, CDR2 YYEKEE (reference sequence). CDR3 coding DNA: TGTGCCAGCAGCTTGGGCACAGGGCAGGAGACCCAGTACTTC. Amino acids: CASSLGTGQETQYF.

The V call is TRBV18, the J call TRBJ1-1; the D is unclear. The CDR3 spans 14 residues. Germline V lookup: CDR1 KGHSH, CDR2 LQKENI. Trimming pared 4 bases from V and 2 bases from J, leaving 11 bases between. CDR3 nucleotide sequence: TGTGCCAGCTCACGCGACGGGGTTAACACTGAAGCTTTCTTT. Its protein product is CASSRDGVNTEAFF. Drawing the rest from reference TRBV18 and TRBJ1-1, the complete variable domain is NAGVMQNPRHLVRRRGQEARLRCSPMKGHSHVYWYRQLPEEGLKFMVYLQKENIIDESGMPKERFSAEFPKEGPSILRIQQVVRGDSAAYFCASSRDGVNTEAFFGQGTRLTVV.

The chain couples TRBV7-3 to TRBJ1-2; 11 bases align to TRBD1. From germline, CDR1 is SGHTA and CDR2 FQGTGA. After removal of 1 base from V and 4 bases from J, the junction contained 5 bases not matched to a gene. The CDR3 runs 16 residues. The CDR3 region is CASSLRTGGLGYGYTF. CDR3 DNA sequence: TGTGCCAGCAGCTTAAGGACAGGGGGCCTGGGCTATGGCTACACCTTC.

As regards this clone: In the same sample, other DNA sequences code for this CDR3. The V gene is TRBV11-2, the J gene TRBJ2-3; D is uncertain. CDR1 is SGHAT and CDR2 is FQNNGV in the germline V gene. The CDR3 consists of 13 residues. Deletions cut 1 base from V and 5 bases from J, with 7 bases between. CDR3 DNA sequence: TGTGCCAGCAGCTTAGGAGGCAGAGATACGCAGTATTTT. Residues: CASSLGGRDTQYF.

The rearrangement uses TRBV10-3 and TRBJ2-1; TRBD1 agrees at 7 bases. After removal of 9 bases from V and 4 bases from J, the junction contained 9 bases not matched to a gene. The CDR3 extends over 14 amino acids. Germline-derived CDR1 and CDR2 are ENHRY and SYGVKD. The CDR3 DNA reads TGTGCCATTTCAGGTGACAGGGTTTACAATGAGCAGTTCTTC. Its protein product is CAISGDRVYNEQFF.

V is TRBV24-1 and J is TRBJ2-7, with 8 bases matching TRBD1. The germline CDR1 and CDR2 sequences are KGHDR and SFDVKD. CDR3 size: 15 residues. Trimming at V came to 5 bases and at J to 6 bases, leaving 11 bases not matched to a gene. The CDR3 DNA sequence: TGTGCCACCAGTGTCGGCGGGACAGGAAGGGCCGAGCAGTACTTC. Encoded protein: CATSVGGTGRAEQYF.

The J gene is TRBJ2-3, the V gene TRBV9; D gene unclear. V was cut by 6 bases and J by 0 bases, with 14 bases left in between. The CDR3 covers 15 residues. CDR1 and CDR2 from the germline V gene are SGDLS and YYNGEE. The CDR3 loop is CASNPDSYSTDTQYF. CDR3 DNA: TGTGCCAGCAACCCCGACTCCTATAGCACAGATACGCAGTATTTT.

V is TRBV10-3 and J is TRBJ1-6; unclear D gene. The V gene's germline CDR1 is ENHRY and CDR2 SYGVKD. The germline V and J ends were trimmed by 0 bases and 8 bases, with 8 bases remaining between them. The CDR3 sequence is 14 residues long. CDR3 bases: TGTGCCATCAGTGAGTCGATCCGGGATTCACCCCTCCACTTT. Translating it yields CAISESIRDSPLHF.

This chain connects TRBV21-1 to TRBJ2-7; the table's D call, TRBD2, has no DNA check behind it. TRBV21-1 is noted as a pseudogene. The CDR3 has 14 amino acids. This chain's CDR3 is CASSWEDSSYEQYF. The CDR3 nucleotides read TGTGCCAGCAGCTGGGAGGACTCCTCCTACGAGCAGTACTTC.

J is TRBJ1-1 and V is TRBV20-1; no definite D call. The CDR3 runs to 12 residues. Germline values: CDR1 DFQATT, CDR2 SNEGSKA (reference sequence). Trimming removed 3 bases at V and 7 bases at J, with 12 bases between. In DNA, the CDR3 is TGCAGTGCTAGTGGCCACAGCCATGAAGCTTTCTTT. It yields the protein CSASGHSHEAFF.

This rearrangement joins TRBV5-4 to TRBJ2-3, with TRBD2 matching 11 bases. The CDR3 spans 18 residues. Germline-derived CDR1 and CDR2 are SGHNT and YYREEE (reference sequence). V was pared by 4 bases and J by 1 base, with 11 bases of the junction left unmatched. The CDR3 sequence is CASSTDPLAGGGTDTQYF. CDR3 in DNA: TGTGCCAGCAGCACCGATCCCTTAGCGGGAGGGGGCACAGATACGCAGTATTTT.

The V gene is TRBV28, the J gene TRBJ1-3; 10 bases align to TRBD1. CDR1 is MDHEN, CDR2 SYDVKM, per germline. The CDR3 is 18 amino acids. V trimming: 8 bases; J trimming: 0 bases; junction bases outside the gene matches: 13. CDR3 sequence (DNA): TGTGCCAGCGCCAGGGGGGGACAGGGGACCTTCTCTGGAAACACCATATATTTT. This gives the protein CASARGGQGTFSGNTIYF.

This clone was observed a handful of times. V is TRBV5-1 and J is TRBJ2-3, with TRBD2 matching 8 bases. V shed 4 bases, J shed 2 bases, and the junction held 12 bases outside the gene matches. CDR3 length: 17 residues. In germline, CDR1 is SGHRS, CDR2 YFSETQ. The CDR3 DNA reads TGCGCCAGCAGCAGGGGACTGGGCGGGGGGTCCACAGATACGCAGTATTTT. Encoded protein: CASSRGLGGGSTDTQYF.

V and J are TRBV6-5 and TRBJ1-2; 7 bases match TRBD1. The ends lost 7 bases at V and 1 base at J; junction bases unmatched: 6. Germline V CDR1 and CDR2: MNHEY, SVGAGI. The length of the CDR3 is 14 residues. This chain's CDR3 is CASIKGGGNYGYTF. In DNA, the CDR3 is TGTGCCAGCATCAAAGGGGGCGGTAACTATGGCTACACCTTC.

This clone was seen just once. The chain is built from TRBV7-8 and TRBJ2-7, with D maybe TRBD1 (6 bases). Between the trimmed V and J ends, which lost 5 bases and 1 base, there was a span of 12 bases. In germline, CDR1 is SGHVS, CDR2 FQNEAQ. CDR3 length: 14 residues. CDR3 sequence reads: CASSAQGLSYEQYF. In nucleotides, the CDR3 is TGTGCCAGCAGCGCACAGGGTCTGTCCTACGAGCAGTACTTC. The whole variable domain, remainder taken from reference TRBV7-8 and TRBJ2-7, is GAGVSQSPRYKVAKRGQDVALRCDPISGHVSLFWYQQALGQGPEFLTYFQNEAQLDKSGLPSDRFFAERPEGSVSTLKIQRTQQEDSAVYLCASSAQGLSYEQYFGPGTRLTVT.

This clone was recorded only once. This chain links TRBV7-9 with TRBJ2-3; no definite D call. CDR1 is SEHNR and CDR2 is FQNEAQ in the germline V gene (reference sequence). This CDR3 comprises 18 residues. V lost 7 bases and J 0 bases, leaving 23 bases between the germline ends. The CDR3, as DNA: TGTGCCAGCACCAGCAGTACCGGGTCCTTACCTAGCACAGATACGCAGTATTTT. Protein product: CASTSSTGSLPSTDTQYF.

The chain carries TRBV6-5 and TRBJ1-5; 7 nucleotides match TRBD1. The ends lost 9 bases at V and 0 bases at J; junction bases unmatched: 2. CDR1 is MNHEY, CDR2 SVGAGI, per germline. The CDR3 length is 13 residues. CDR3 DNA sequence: TGTGCCAGAGGGACAGATAGCAATCAGCCCCAGCATTTT. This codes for CARGTDSNQPQHF.

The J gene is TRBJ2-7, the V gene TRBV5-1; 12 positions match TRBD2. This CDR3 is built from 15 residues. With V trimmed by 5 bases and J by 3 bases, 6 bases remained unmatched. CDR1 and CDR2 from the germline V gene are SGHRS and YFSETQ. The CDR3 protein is CASRGGLAGGYEQYF. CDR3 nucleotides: TGCGCCAGCAGGGGGGGACTAGCGGGCGGCTACGAGCAGTACTTC.

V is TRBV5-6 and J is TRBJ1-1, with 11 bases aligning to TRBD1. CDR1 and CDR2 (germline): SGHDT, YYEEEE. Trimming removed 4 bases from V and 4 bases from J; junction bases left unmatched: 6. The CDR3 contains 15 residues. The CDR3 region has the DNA TGTGCCAGCAGCGGAGGGACAGGGGGACCCACTGAAGCTTTCTTT. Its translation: CASSGGTGGPTEAFF.

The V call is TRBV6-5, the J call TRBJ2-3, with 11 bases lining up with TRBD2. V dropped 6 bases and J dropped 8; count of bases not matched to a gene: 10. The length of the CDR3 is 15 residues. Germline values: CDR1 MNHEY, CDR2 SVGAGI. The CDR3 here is CASRVLAGVVRTQYF. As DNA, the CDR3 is TGTGCCAGCAGGGTACTAGCGGGGGTGGTGCGTACGCAGTATTTT.

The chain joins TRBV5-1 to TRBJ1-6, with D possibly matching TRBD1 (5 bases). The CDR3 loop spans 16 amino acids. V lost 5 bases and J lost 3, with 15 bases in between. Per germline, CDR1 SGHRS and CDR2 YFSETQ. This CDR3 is CASRPQGNFYNSPLHF. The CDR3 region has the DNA TGCGCCAGCAGACCCCAGGGAAACTTCTATAATTCACCCCTCCACTTT. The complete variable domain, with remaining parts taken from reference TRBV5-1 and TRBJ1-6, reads KAGVTQTPRYLIKTRGQQVTLSCSPISGHRSVSWYQQTPGQGLQFLFEYFSETQRNKGNFPGRFSGRQFSNSRSEMNVSTLELGDSALYLCASRPQGNFYNSPLHFGNGTRLTVT.

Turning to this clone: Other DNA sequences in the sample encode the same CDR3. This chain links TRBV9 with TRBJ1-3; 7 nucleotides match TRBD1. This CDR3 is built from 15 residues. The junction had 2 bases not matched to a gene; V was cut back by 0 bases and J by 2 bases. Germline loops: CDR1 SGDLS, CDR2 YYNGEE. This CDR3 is CASSVGQGAGNTIYF. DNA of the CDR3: TGTGCCAGCAGCGTAGGACAGGGAGCTGGAAACACCATATATTTT.